This T cell receptor beta chain was sequenced in a study of PD-1 blockade in classical Hodgkin lymphoma. Germline CDR1 reads SGHAT; CDR2 reads FQNNGV. Trimming took 2 bases from V and 3 from J, leaving 12 bases between them. This CDR3 is 15 amino acids long. The assay was immunoSEQ multiplex PCR, and TCRdb's table has in-frame clones only and misses some. The repertoire includes over 9,500 clones, over 80% of them detected once, and 45% sits in the top ten. The study, taken as a whole, reports: CD4+ TCR diversity, unlike CD8+, climbed significantly by C4D1. What drove the repertoire differences, possibly disease activity or prior therapy, has not been defined. Baseline diversity in complete responders resembled that of newly diagnosed patients.

Concerning this clone itself: The antigen is unknown.

Time point: cycle 4 day 1 (C4D1), after less than 7 weeks of nivolumab. Relapse after autologous stem cell transplantation occurred in every patient, and brentuximab vedotin exposure varied. This TCR came from a human donor with classical Hodgkin lymphoma. This chain links TRBV11-2 with TRBJ2-3; TRBD1 is a possible D gene (5 bases). The sample was peripheral blood mononuclear cells (PBMCs), taken before the fourth cycle of nivolumab. The CDR3 sequence: CASSLSVRETDTQYF. For the CDR3, the DNA is TGTGCCAGCAGCTTAAGCGTCAGGGAAACAGATACGCAGTATTTT.